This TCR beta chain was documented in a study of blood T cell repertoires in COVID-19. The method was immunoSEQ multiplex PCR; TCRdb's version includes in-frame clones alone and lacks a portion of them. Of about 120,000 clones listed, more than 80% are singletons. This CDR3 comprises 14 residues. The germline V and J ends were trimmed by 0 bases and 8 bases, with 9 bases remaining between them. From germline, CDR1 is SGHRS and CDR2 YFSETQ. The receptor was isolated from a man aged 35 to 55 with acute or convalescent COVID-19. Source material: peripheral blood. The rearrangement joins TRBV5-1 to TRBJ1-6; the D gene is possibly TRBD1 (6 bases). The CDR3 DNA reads TGCGCCAGCAGCTTGGTGGCAGGGGATTCACCCCTCCACTTT. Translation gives CASSLVAGDSPLHF.